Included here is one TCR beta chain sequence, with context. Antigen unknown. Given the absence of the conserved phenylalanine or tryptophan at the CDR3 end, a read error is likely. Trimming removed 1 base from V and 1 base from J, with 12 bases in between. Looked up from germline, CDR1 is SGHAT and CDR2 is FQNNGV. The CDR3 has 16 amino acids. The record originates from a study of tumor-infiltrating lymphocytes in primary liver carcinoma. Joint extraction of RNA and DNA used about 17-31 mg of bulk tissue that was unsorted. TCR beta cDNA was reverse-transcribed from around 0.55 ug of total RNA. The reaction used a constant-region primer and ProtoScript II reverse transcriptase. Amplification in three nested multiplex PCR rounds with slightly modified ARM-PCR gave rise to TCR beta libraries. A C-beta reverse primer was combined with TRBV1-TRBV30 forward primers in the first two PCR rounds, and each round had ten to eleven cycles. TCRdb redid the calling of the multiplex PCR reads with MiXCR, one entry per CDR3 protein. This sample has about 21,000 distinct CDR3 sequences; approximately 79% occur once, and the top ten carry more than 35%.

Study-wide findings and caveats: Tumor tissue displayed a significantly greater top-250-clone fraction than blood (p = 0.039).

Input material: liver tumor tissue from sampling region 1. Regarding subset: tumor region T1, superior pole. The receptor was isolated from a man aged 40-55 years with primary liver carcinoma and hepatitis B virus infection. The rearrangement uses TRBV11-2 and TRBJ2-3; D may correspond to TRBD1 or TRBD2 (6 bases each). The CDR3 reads CASSLAGATCTDTQYS. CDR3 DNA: TGTGCCAGCAGCTTAGCGGGGGCCACGTGCACAGATACGCAGTATTCT.